The 11 T cell receptor beta chains presented below share a single source sample, sequenced in a study of cytomegalovirus exposure and HLA in healthy donors. Researchers ran the PCR with 60 Vbeta and 13 Jbeta primers. Libraries were prepared by immunoSEQ multiplex PCR; TCRdb keeps only in-frame clonotypes and omits some of them. This sample yields around 170,000 clones, of which 84% are seen a single time; 2.6% belongs to the top ten. Sequenced sample: PBMCs. These receptors came from a woman aged 45-65 years in good health and CMV-seropositive.

The gene calls are TRBV9 and TRBJ2-3; TRBD2 matches 11 bases. V lost 0 bases, J lost 4 bases, and 4 bases stayed unmatched. This CDR3 spans 16 amino acids. CDR1 is SGDLS, CDR2 YYNGEE, per germline. The CDR3 loop reads CASSVERLAGPDTQYF. Written as DNA, the CDR3 is TGTGCCAGCAGCGTAGAGCGACTAGCGGGACCAGATACGCAGTATTTT.

V is TRBV9 and J is TRBJ2-3, with 7 bases identical to TRBD1. Germline V CDR1 and CDR2: SGDLS, YYNGEE. Trimming took 4 bases from V and 2 from J; bases not matched to a gene: 10. The CDR3 sequence is 16 residues long. The CDR3 DNA sequence: TGTGCCAGCAGCCAAACGACAGGGAACCCCACAGATACGCAGTATTTT. This codes for CASSQTTGNPTDTQYF. Supplemented by reference TRBV9 and TRBJ2-3, the full variable domain reads DSGVTQTPKHLITATGQRVTLRCSPRSGDLSVYWYQQSLDQGLQFLIQYYNGEERAKGNILERFSAQQFPDLHSELNLSSLELGDSALYFCASSQTTGNPTDTQYFGPGTRLTVL.

The chain links TRBV4-2 to TRBJ2-5; 7 bases map to TRBD2. Germline CDR1 is LGHNA and CDR2 is YNFKEQ. The V and J ends lost 1 base and 2 bases, in that order; junction bases with no gene match: 22. CDR3 size: 21 residues. The CDR3 loop is CASSQAVSGLAVTGYQETQYF. The CDR3 DNA reads TGTGCCAGCAGCCAAGCGGTTAGTGGGCTAGCGGTAACCGGCTATCAAGAGACCCAGTACTTC.

The chain couples TRBV2 to TRBJ2-7, with D possibly matching TRBD1 (5 bases). The V and J ends lost 11 bases and 3 bases respectively, with 14 bases between them. Germline CDR1 and CDR2: SNHLY and FYNNEI. The CDR3 runs 12 residues. CDR3 region: CALRAGFYEQYF. The DNA for the CDR3 is TGTGCCCTCAGGGCAGGATTCTACGAGCAGTACTTC. Complete variable domain (other parts from reference TRBV2 and TRBJ2-7): EPEVTQTPSHQVTQMGQEVILRCVPISNHLYFYWYRQILGQKVEFLVSFYNNEISEKSEIFDDQFSVERPDGSNFTLKIRSTKLEDSAMYFCALRAGFYEQYFGPGTRLTVT.

The rearrangement uses TRBV28 and TRBJ2-1; 7 bases align to TRBD2. There are 17 residues in the CDR3. Germline values: CDR1 MDHEN, CDR2 SYDVKM. V trimming: 5 bases; J trimming: 1 base; junction bases outside the gene matches: 11. CDR3 DNA: TGTGCCAGCAGTCAATCACGGGGGGTGAGGTCCTACAATGAGCAGTTCTTC. Protein sequence: CASSQSRGVRSYNEQFF.

This clone was found once. Other DNA sequences of this sample code for an identical CDR3. The rearrangement joins TRBV2 to TRBJ1-4, with a tentative D call TRBD1 (5 bases). The CDR3 runs to 13 residues. Germline V gene lookup returns CDR1 SNHLY and CDR2 FYNNEI. V was cut by 6 bases and J by 3 bases, with 8 bases left in between. In DNA, the CDR3 is TGTGCCAGCAGGGGGGGGGCTAATGAAAAACTGTTTTTT. Residues: CASRGGANEKLFF.

The V gene is TRBV11-1, the J gene TRBJ1-6; 11 bases are shared with TRBD1. This CDR3 has 16 residues. The germline V gene encodes CDR1 SGHAT and CDR2 FQDESV (reference sequence). Losses at the gene ends were 4 bases for V and 7 bases for J; bases not matched to a gene: 6. CDR3 nucleotide sequence: TGTGCCAGCAGCTCGAAGGACAGGGGGCTCAATTCACCCCTCCACTTT. This gives the protein CASSSKDRGLNSPLHF.

J is TRBJ1-1 and V is TRBV14, with 12 bases aligning to TRBD1. V dropped 0 bases and J dropped 4; count of bases not matched to a gene: 9. Germline V gene data show CDR1 as SGHDN and CDR2 as FVKESK. There are 18 residues in the CDR3. The CDR3 protein is CASSQDQGTGGGGTEAFF. DNA of the CDR3: TGTGCCAGCAGCCAAGATCAAGGGACAGGGGGCGGAGGCACTGAAGCTTTCTTT. The whole variable domain, remainder taken from reference TRBV14 and TRBJ1-1, is EAGVTQFPSHSVIEKGQTVTLRCDPISGHDNLYWYRRVMGKEIKFLLHFVKESKQDESGMPNNRFLAERTGGTYSTLKVQPAELEDSGVYFCASSQDQGTGGGGTEAFFGQGTRLTVV.

This clone was detected only once. The chain combines TRBV5-4 with TRBJ2-7; possible D gene TRBD1, 6 bases. Germline CDR1 reads SGHNT; CDR2 reads YYREEE (reference sequence). The germline V and J ends were trimmed by 4 bases and 2 bases, with 7 bases remaining between them. The CDR3 has 12 residues. CDR3 nucleotide sequence: TGTGCCAGCAGCCGGGACACCTACGAGCAGTACTTC. The encoded protein is CASSRDTYEQYF.

This clone appeared once. The rearrangement uses TRBV7-8 and TRBJ2-2, with TRBD1 identical over 9 bases. Germline CDR1 and CDR2: SGHVS and FQNEAQ. The CDR3 extends over 15 amino acids. The ends lost 3 bases at V and 8 bases at J; junction bases unmatched: 7. The CDR3 sequence: CASSLGYRGLGELFF. CDR3 bases: TGTGCCAGCAGCTTGGGTTACAGGGGGCTAGGGGAGCTGTTTTTT.

The gene calls are TRBV5-4 and TRBJ1-2; 7 bases line up with TRBD1. The ends lost 5 bases at V and 0 bases at J; junction bases unmatched: 4. The germline CDR1 and CDR2 sequences are SGHNT and YYREEE (reference sequence). There are 14 residues in the CDR3. The CDR3 region has the DNA TGTGCCAGCAGTTACAGGGGAGCTAACTATGGCTACACCTTC. This translates into CASSYRGANYGYTF.